The clone carrying this T cell receptor (beta chain) was observed many times. This sample is drawn from a study of low-dose radiotherapy and immunotherapy resistance in tumors. On the study more broadly: Cohort 2, a group dosed every two weeks at 1 Gy per fraction, received 13 Gy in total over 26 weeks. Patients received cyclophosphamide 200 mg/m2 intravenously every two weeks, the day before radiation-immunotherapy. Every six weeks patients received intravenous ipilimumab 1 mg/kg, and every two weeks they received intravenous nivolumab 240 mg.

J gave up 8 bases and V 4 bases, and 4 bases lay outside the gene matches. The CDR3 is 11 amino acids. The germline gives CDR1 SQVTM, CDR2 ANQGSEA. Documented time point: before trial treatment. Donors were administered nivolumab, ipilimumab, aspirin and low-dose cyclophosphamide, together with low-dose radiotherapy. Alpha and beta chains were covered, as first-strand cDNA relied on TRAV- and TRBV-specific primers. The authors amplified TCRs for approximately 20 PCR cycles with a constant-region primer and a V-primer adapter. TCRdb itself ran the reads through MiXCR, one entry per CDR3 protein. Of more than 85,000 distinct CDR3 sequences in the sample, under 10% were seen once.

The sequence came from a male donor with prostate cancer. The gene calls are TRBV29-1 and TRBJ1-2, with TRBD1 matching 7 bases. This specimen consisted of PBMCs, obtained before treatment. The CDR3 DNA reads as TGCAGCGTTGTAACAGGGGCCGGCTACACCTTC. As protein: CSVVTGAGYTF.